Listed below are T cell receptor beta chains from one sample, sequenced in a study of vaccination and CD4 T cells after COVID-19. TCRdb reanalysed the PCR reads using MiXCR and keeps one entry per CDR3 protein. The repertoire includes around 7,000 distinct CDR3 sequences, 70% to 85% of them detected once, and 35% to 45% sits in the top ten. These TCRs' antigens remain unknown. The sequencing sample was made of CD4+ T cells from blood, cultured in vitro. These receptors were collected from a human donor in good health. CDR3s include the opening cysteine and the closing phenylalanine or tryptophan. D genes are given only for firm matches. Some rows mark clone size as missing; the rest say once, few, many or name a class of expanded clone.

clone_size j_call d_call v_call cdr3_aa cdr3_nt
. TRBJ1-5 . TRBV7-2 CASSFEDNQPQHF TGTGCCAGCAGCTTTGAGGATAATCAGCCCCAGCATTTT
once TRBJ2-5 TRBD2 TRBV20-1 CSARGLAGGPIQETQYF TGCAGTGCTAGAGGGCTAGCGGGGGGCCCCATCCAAGAGACCCAGTACTTC
. TRBJ2-7 . TRBV2 CASSEGGGWGRTVEQYF TGTGCCAGCAGTGAAGGAGGAGGTTGGGGCCGTACGGTCGAGCAGTACTTC
. TRBJ2-2 . TRBV27 CASRDQGPGELFF TGTGCCAGCAGAGACCAAGGTCCCGGGGAGCTGTTTTTT
. TRBJ1-5 . TRBV7-2 CASRGGMARDNQPQHF TGTGCCAGCAGAGGCGGGATGGCCAGAGACAATCAGCCCCAGCATTTT
. TRBJ2-1 . TRBV7-8 CASSVDSYSTNEQFF TGTGCCAGCAGCGTGGACTCCTACAGCACCAATGAGCAGTTCTTC
. TRBJ2-5 TRBD2 TRBV5-1 CASREAGGTGETQYF TGCGCCAGCAGAGAAGCGGGGGGTACTGGGGAGACCCAGTACTTC
. TRBJ1-2 TRBD1 TRBV4-3 CASSPGTTGYYGYTF TGCGCCAGCAGCCCAGGGACGACAGGGTACTATGGCTACACCTTC
. TRBJ2-5 . TRBV19 CASSIMGRQTQYF TGTGCCAGTAGTATTATGGGTAGGCAGACCCAGTACTTC
. TRBJ2-2 . TRBV5-1 CASSFNPDGELFF TGCGCCAGCAGCTTCAATCCGGACGGGGAGCTGTTTTTT
. TRBJ1-1 . TRBV18 CASSPQVTAEAFF TGTGCCAGCTCACCTCAAGTAACCGCTGAAGCTTTCTTT
. TRBJ2-1 . TRBV7-9 CASSLAGRPMQFF TGTGCCAGCAGCTTAGCAGGCCGACCCATGCAGTTCTTC
few TRBJ1-5 . TRBV20-1 CSALQTGNQPQHF TGCAGTGCTTTGCAGACGGGCAATCAGCCCCAGCATTTT
. TRBJ2-5 . TRBV7-9 CASSLALETQYF TGTGCCAGCAGCTTAGCTTTGGAGACCCAGTACTTC
few TRBJ2-3 . TRBV19 CASSIRGVAQYF TGTGCCAGTAGTATTAGGGGAGTTGCGCAGTATTTT
. TRBJ1-2 . TRBV7-6 CASSLGDDRNYGYTF TGTGCCAGCAGCTTAGGGGACGACAGAAACTATGGCTACACCTTC
. TRBJ1-4 TRBD1 TRBV6-1 CASSPTQGAGEKLFF TGTGCCAGCTCACCCACTCAGGGGGCAGGTGAAAAACTGTTTTTT